This TCR beta chain appears in the sequencing data of a study of T cell repertoires in cytomegalovirus infection. Whole-study context: A matching HLA type, together with CMV infection, was signaled by public TCR beta signatures.

The V gene end was trimmed by 3 bases and the J gene end by 2 bases; junction bases not matched to a gene: 9. Germline CDR1 and CDR2: SGHTA and FQGNSA. The CDR3 runs 17 residues. Using its own MiXCR run on the reads, TCRdb lists one record per CDR3 protein. This sample has about 360,000 distinct CDR3 sequences, with over 15% found just once. This clonotype was counted at least ten times. The chain couples TRBV7-2 to TRBJ2-3, with TRBD2 matching over 9 bases. The sequence derives from a human donor in good health (CMV status not recorded). Some clones in this sample may be carry-over from other donors' samples. The specimen was PBMCs. The CDR3 DNA follows: TGTGCCAGCAGCTTGGCCTTGCTAGCGGGGCACACAGATACGCAGTATTTT. Amino acids: CASSLALLAGHTDTQYF.